This TCR beta chain came from a study of T cells after yellow fever vaccination. Overall study findings and caveats: Clones that expanded after primary vaccination mostly reappeared after the booster (less than 98% CD4, approximately 89% CD8). A faster peak, day 5 versus 15, was reached by the weaker secondary response.

A few counts support this clonotype. What it binds is not known. TCRdb processed the 5' RACE reads anew with MiXCR; each CDR3 protein has one entry. The sample yields a few hundred thousand distinct CDR3 sequences, around a tenth seen once. The TCR sequence derives from a young man who received the YFV17D yellow fever vaccine. The specimen was PBMCs, collected on the day of the first yellow fever vaccination.

This chain's CDR3 is CASSGRGQGNTEAFF. The CDR3 region has the DNA TGCGCCAGCAGCGGCAGGGGGCAGGGGAACACTGAAGCTTTCTTT. The chain carries TRBV10-2 and TRBJ1-1, with 8 bases aligning to TRBD1. The CDR3 totals 15 residues. The V and J ends lost 6 bases and 1 base, in that order; junction bases with no gene match: 7. The germline CDR1 and CDR2 sequences are WSHSY and SAAADI.